Only one count was recorded for the clone carrying this T cell receptor (beta chain). The data are from a study of blood T cell repertoires in COVID-19. The length of the CDR3 is 11 residues. The V end was cut by 1 base, the J end by 11 bases, with 8 bases between. CDR1 is MNHNS, CDR2 SASEGT, per germline. Sequenced by immunoSEQ multiplex PCR; TCRdb stores in-frame clones only, minus some. The sample holds hundreds of thousands of clones, around 89% seen once. The sequence was collected from a woman between 50 and 59 years old with COVID-19, enrolled during active disease. Source material: peripheral blood. J is TRBJ1-2 and V is TRBV6-1, with D unclear. The CDR3 sequence is CASSEDRGYTF. The CDR3 nucleotides read TGTGCCAGCAGTGAAGACCGGGGATACACCTTC.